This TCR beta chain was captured in a study of CD8+CD57+ T cells in acquired aplastic anemia (dated by TCRdb to the late 2010s). Some background on the complete study: Extracted DNA from sorted CD4+ and CD8+ cells averaged around 2.9 ug, ranging from roughly 0.17 to 27.4 ug. CD8+CD57+ expansion was defined as frequency above the mean frequency observed in healthy subjects. What the research found in general, with its limitations: Around 27 CD8+ CDR3 sequences were shared between patients and controls but appeared highly expressed in patients and within their immunodominant clones. Between patients and healthy controls, no significant difference in CD8+ Simpson's diversity was found (P=0.060).

Patients chosen for sequencing had shown expansion of CD8+CD57+ cells by flow cytometry. Every patient had severe acquired aplastic anemia, diagnosed using the International Study of Aplastic Anemia and Agranulocytosis and Camitta criteria. Patients had received no therapy at the time of blood sampling. TCR repertoires of sorted CD4+ and CD8+ blood T cells from severe aplastic anemia patients and healthy subjects were deep-sequenced in the study. Patients were enrolled under clinicaltrials.gov protocols 00001620, 01623167, 00001397, 00071045, 00081523 and 00961064 in the USA. Ficoll-Paque density gradient centrifugation was used to isolate peripheral blood mononuclear cells. Before DNA extraction, CD4+ and CD8+ T cells were sorted by FACS or by magnetic beads. CDR1 and CDR2 are drawn from the germline V gene: SGDLS, YYNGEE. Between the V and J ends, shortened by 2 bases and 7 bases respectively, the junction contains 10 bases. The CDR3 has 14 amino acids, counting the end cysteine and phenylalanine. This entry keeps only the CDR3 DNA: 42 bases, framed from base 1.

TCR beta VDJ combination and CDR3 sequence profiling used genomic DNA as the template. TCR repertoire sequencing was run on an Illumina HiSeq 2000. As for the authors' bioinformatics: TRBV/TRBJ rearrangement plots, CDR3 size and DJ length profiles, and Simpson's diversity index were used to assess repertoires. The most abundant DNA sequence in the deep sequencing data was taken as the immunodominant clone. CDR3 amino acid sequences were screened for sharing across subjects and were compared with published repertoires and the VDJdb database. The public reads were reanalyzed by TCRdb: fastp trimming at Q25, MiXCR alignment, in-frame beta chains only. Entries are consolidated by CDR3 protein sequence, retaining the most common genes and DNA. These V and J calls derive from TCRdb rather than the authors' analysis. The sample records roughly 280,000 distinct CDR3 sequences, 45% to 65% of which are singletons. The leading ten clones occupy 1% to 1.5% of the sample.

Only a few counts were recorded for this clonotype. Its antigen is unknown. Base-call qualities are not available, and no considerably larger clone is one nucleotide away. The clonotype originates from a human donor with aplastic anemia. This receptor chain uses TRBV9 and TRBJ1-6; a tentative D call is TRBD1 (5 bases match). The sequencing sample was made of sorted CD4+, CD8+, or CD8+CD57+ T cells (not recorded which) from PBMCs. The CDR3 in this case is CASSVGRANSPLHF. The nucleotide sequence is given as TGTGCCAGCAGCGTGGGCAGGGCGAATTCACCCCTCCACTTT.